This TCR beta chain was identified during a study of T cells after yellow fever vaccination (dated by TCRdb to about 2019). For context, the study as a whole: The SMART-Seq v4 Ultra Low Input RNA kit was used to prepare libraries from fractions with low cell numbers. Bulk TCR alpha and beta repertoires were sequenced longitudinally to track T-cell clones before and after primary and booster YFV17D yellow fever vaccination. Two healthy male donors, one aged 18 to 29 and one aged 30 to 40 years, made up the cohort. Blood was collected at multiple timepoints before and after primary and secondary immunization, and bulk PBMC replicates and cell subsets were isolated.

V is shortened by 1 base, J by 4 bases, and the region joining them spans 4 bases. From the cysteine through the phenylalanine, the CDR3 covers 12 amino acids. Of the read, only the CDR3 DNA is kept; its 36 bases are in frame from base 1. Per the germline V gene, SGHAT is the CDR1 and FQNNGV is the CDR2. TCR cDNA was synthesized by 5'RACE template switching, through which a universal primer site and unique molecular identifiers were introduced. Priming for cDNA synthesis came from both the TCR alpha and TCR beta constant segments. Library amplification used two PCR steps, and the second PCR step added sample barcodes and sequencing adapters. Sequencing of the libraries was done on either Illumina HiSeq 2500 (2x100 bp) or NovaSeq (2x150 bp). The paper's data handling went like this. Reads were demultiplexed and collapsed into UMI consensus sequences with MIGEC, and V(D)J alignment was performed with MiXCR. Clonotypes responding to the vaccine were identified with edgeR on replicate PBMC samples, with the criteria of FDR below 0.01 and a log2 fold change above 5 up to day 15. Each bulk clonotype received a CD4 or CD8 identity based on whether the sequenced CD4 or CD8 repertoire contained that clonotype at higher abundance. The public reads were reprocessed in TCRdb via fastp at Q25 and MiXCR, keeping in-frame beta chains. Records with the same CDR3 protein are collapsed into one entry carrying the most frequent genes and DNA. TCRdb's processing, not the authors', yielded these V and J calls. For this sample there are about 350,000 distinct CDR3 sequences; 8.1% appear just once. The ten largest clones add up to 15% to 20% of the sample.

Note on this clonotype: The antigen it recognizes is unknown. It has no much larger one-base neighbor in the sample; base qualities were not kept.

The meaning of the sample's treatment or condition label: live attenuated yellow fever vaccine strain. At each blood-draw timepoint, two biological replicates of bulk PBMCs were obtained. A standard Ficoll-Paque protocol was used to isolate PBMCs from peripheral blood. TriZol was used to extract RNA from bulk PBMCs, CD4 and CD8 fractions, and dextramer-positive and dextramer-negative fractions. Here is what the overall study found, with its caveats: FACS-sorted repertoires could contain abundant contaminating clonotypes from the bulk population, so computational filtering was required. After the booster, most clones that had expanded after primary vaccination were detected again (about 97% of CD4 and around nine tenths of CD8), suggesting broad maintenance of memory. The secondary T-cell response was found to be weaker but faster than the primary response, with a peak reached on day 5 rather than on day 15. A small share of clonotypes was detected in both CD4 and CD8 compartments, with the overlap likely arising from convergent recombination. Because only two donors were included in the study, the extent to which the findings can be generalized is limited.

This chain joins TRBV11-2 to TRBJ1-1; the D gene is unclear. The sample consisted of PBMCs, taken approximately 40 days after the first yellow fever vaccination. The source of this sequence is a young man who received the YFV17D yellow fever vaccine. The CDR3 protein is CASSLVLTEAFF. The nucleotide sequence reads TGTGCCAGCAGCTTAGTCCTCACTGAAGCTTTCTTT.